This TCR beta chain was identified in a study of beta chain features in type 1 diabetes. The authors reverse transcribed all of the isolated RNA, so sequencing captured expressed TCRB transcripts. Sequencing was performed with immunoSEQ multiplex PCR; in TCRdb, only in-frame clones are kept and a portion is missing. The sample comprises roughly 610,000 clones, roughly 15% of which are singletons, and 0.09% to 0.095% rests with the top ten. This CDR3 comprises 15 residues. Germline values: CDR1 SGHRS, CDR2 YFSETQ. V gave up 4 bases and J gave up 5 bases; unmatched junction bases: 5. Sequencing was done on a sample of naive CD4+ T cells from blood. This receptor was obtained from a young man in good health. The chain recombines TRBV5-1 with TRBJ2-3, with 12 nucleotides matching TRBD2. DNA of the CDR3: TGCGCCAGCAGCGGACCACTAGCGGGGGGAGATACGCAGTATTTT. Amino acid sequence: CASSGPLAGGDTQYF.